This is a list of T cell receptor beta chains from one sample in a study of beta chain features in type 1 diabetes. The protocol was immunoSEQ multiplex PCR, while the TCRdb copy is restricted to in-frame clones and leaves out a portion. This table holds under 250,000 clones, roughly 14% found once. The sample taken for sequencing was naive CD4+ T cells from blood. The receptors were sampled from a man in his thirties or forties with type 1 diabetes. CDR3s include the opening cysteine and the closing phenylalanine or tryptophan. Each record gives: D gene, clone size, J gene, V gene, CDR3 protein, CDR3 DNA. The D gene is left open where the match is weak. Expanded clones get a size class; other rows say once, few or many, or leave the size out.

-,few,TRBJ1-1,TRBV4-1,CASSQDSRGTEAFF,TGCGCCAGCAGCCAAGATTCCAGGGGTACTGAAGCTTTCTTT
TRBD1,-,TRBJ1-6,TRBV5-4,CASSPRGGSNSPLHF,TGTGCCAGCAGTCCCCGAGGGGGCTCAAATTCACCCCTCCACTTT
-,few,TRBJ1-1,TRBV7-8,CASSFFPGTEAFF,TGTGCCAGCAGCTTCTTCCCGGGCACTGAAGCTTTCTTT
TRBD1,few,TRBJ1-3,TRBV30,CAWSETGLSGNTIYF,TGTGCCTGGAGTGAGACAGGGTTATCTGGAAACACCATATATTTT
-,few,TRBJ2-1,TRBV7-9,CASSALDSEQFF,TGTGCCAGCAGCGCCCTAGATAGCGAGCAGTTCTTC
TRBD1,few,TRBJ2-6,TRBV11-2,CASSLGGRSGANVLTF,TGTGCCAGCAGCCTAGGGGGCAGATCTGGGGCCAACGTCCTGACTTTC
-,-,TRBJ2-5,TRBV13,CASRDRTQETQYF,TGTGCCAGCAGAGACAGGACCCAAGAGACCCAGTACTTC
TRBD2,few,TRBJ2-1,TRBV5-4,CASSLGGLAGDNEQFF,TGTGCCAGCAGCTTGGGCGGACTAGCGGGGGACAATGAGCAGTTCTTC
-,few,TRBJ2-1,TRBV4-1,CASSQESNEQFF,TGCGCCAGCAGCCAAGAGAGTAATGAGCAGTTCTTC
-,-,TRBJ2-2,TRBV5-1,CASSLAGNTGELFF,TGCGCCAGCAGCTTGGCCGGGAACACCGGGGAGCTGTTTTTT
TRBD2,-,TRBJ2-5,TRBV2,CASSWTSGTETQYF,TGTGCCAGCAGTTGGACTAGCGGAACGGAGACCCAGTACTTC
TRBD2,-,TRBJ2-3,TRBV19,CASSWLAVNTDTQYF,TGTGCCAGTAGTTGGCTAGCGGTAAACACAGATACGCAGTATTTT
-,few,TRBJ1-2,TRBV7-9,CASSSAAGDGYTF,TGTGCCAGCAGCTCAGCCGCGGGGGACGGCTACACCTTC
-,few,TRBJ1-2,TRBV20-1,CSAWLEYGYTF,TGCAGTGCCTGGCTAGAGTATGGCTACACCTTC
TRBD1,-,TRBJ1-3,TRBV19,CASSTSRGRNTIYF,TGTGCCAGTAGTACTTCCAGGGGGAGAAACACCATATATTTT
-,-,TRBJ1-1,TRBV4-1,CASSLTGNTEAFF,TGCGCCAGCAGTCTCACAGGGAACACTGAAGCTTTCTTT
TRBD2,-,TRBJ2-7,TRBV7-9,CASSTRGEGRHEQYF,TGTGCCAGCAGCACCCGGGGGGAGGGCCGTCACGAGCAGTACTTC
-,few,TRBJ2-5,TRBV9,CASSPSPGGETQYF,TGTGCCAGCAGCCCAAGCCCAGGGGGGGAGACCCAGTACTTC
-,few,TRBJ2-5,TRBV5-1,CASSLSLGGETQYF,TGCGCCAGCAGCTTGAGTTTGGGGGGAGAGACCCAGTACTTC
TRBD2,-,TRBJ2-5,TRBV19,CASSGGGRETQYF,TGTGCCAGTAGTGGCGGGGGTAGGGAGACCCAGTACTTC
-,once,TRBJ1-6,TRBV2,CASSEGGGSSYNSPLHF,TGTGCCAGCAGTGAAGGTGGGGGGAGCTCCTATAATTCACCCCTCCACTTT
-,few,TRBJ1-2,TRBV18,CASSPNFVAKANYGYTF,TGTGCCAGCTCACCGAACTTTGTTGCGAAAGCTAACTATGGCTACACCTTC
-,-,TRBJ1-2,TRBV30,CAWRPAGENGYTF,TGTGCCTGGAGACCCGCGGGAGAAAATGGCTACACCTTC
TRBD1,-,TRBJ2-7,TRBV18,CASSTGTGVYEQYF,TGTGCCAGCTCAACCGGGACAGGGGTCTACGAGCAGTACTTC
-,few,TRBJ2-2,TRBV9,CATAAGSNTGELFF,TGTGCCACCGCAGCGGGTTCGAACACCGGGGAGCTGTTTTTT
-,-,TRBJ1-1,TRBV6-6,CASKGQDTEAFF,TGTGCCAGCAAGGGGCAGGACACTGAAGCTTTCTTT
-,-,TRBJ1-1,TRBV5-1,CASSLAGRGPNTEAFF,TGCGCCAGCAGCTTGGCCGGAAGGGGCCCGAACACTGAAGCTTTCTTT
TRBD2,few,TRBJ2-1,TRBV2,CASRSSGTHNEQFF,TGTGCCAGCAGGTCTAGCGGGACCCACAATGAGCAGTTCTTC
-,-,TRBJ2-7,TRBV30,CAWSVAGYEQYF,TGTGCCTGGAGTGTTGCGGGCTACGAGCAGTACTTC
TRBD2,-,TRBJ2-3,TRBV10-3,CAISAGAGVDTQYF,TGTGCCATCAGTGCTGGAGCGGGAGTCGATACGCAGTATTTT
TRBD1,-,TRBJ1-1,TRBV5-5,CASRPETGPNTEAFF,TGTGCCAGCAGGCCGGAGACAGGGCCCAACACTGAAGCTTTCTTT
TRBD2,few,TRBJ2-3,TRBV29-1,CSVGAGRGTDTQYF,TGCAGCGTTGGAGCGGGGAGGGGAACAGATACGCAGTATTTT
-,-,TRBJ2-7,TRBV11-2,CASRIGTWTEREQYF,TGTGCCAGCAGAATTGGGACATGGACTGAGAGAGAGCAGTACTTC
-,few,TRBJ2-5,TRBV11-2,CASSLLRGRETQYF,TGTGCCAGCAGCTTACTCCGGGGGAGAGAGACCCAGTACTTC
TRBD1,-,TRBJ2-2,TRBV5-4,CASSPAGDRGLHGELFF,TGTGCCAGCAGCCCGGCGGGGGACAGGGGGCTTCACGGGGAGCTGTTTTTT
TRBD2,-,TRBJ2-7,TRBV27,CASSIKTSGSYEQYF,TGTGCCAGCAGTATAAAGACTAGCGGCTCCTACGAGCAGTACTTC
-,-,TRBJ1-2,TRBV29-1,CSVLGTSNGGYTF,TGCAGCGTTCTAGGGACATCGAATGGAGGCTACACCTTC
-,-,TRBJ1-5,TRBV6-6,CASRGRQPQHF,TGTGCCAGCAGGGGGCGTCAGCCCCAGCATTTT
TRBD2,-,TRBJ2-1,TRBV7-8,CASSYEPSLAGRGFF,TGTGCCAGCAGCTATGAGCCTTCGCTAGCGGGGCGGGGATTCTTC
TRBD2,few,TRBJ2-6,TRBV5-1,CASSPGGAGANVLTF,TGCGCCAGCAGCCCCGGGGGGGCTGGGGCCAACGTCCTGACTTTC
-,-,TRBJ1-2,TRBV2,CASSVAENYGYTF,TGTGCCAGCAGTGTGGCCGAAAACTATGGCTACACCTTC
-,few,TRBJ2-3,TRBV7-9,CASSSRGSTDTQYF,TGTGCCAGCAGTAGCCGGGGGAGCACAGATACGCAGTATTTT
-,-,TRBJ2-1,TRBV18,CASSGPAGSNEQFF,TGTGCCAGCTCAGGCCCAGCCGGGAGCAATGAGCAGTTCTTC
TRBD2,few,TRBJ2-3,TRBV9,CASSVAGGADTQYF,TGTGCCAGCAGCGTAGCGGGAGGAGCAGATACGCAGTATTTT
TRBD1,-,TRBJ2-3,TRBV9,CASSVELQGFTDTQYF,TGTGCCAGCAGCGTAGAGTTACAGGGGTTCACAGATACGCAGTATTTT
-,-,TRBJ2-7,TRBV7-2,CASSTHYEQYF,TGTGCCAGCAGTACTCACTACGAGCAGTACTTC
TRBD2,-,TRBJ2-2,TRBV5-1,CASSLTSGGPNTGELFF,TGCGCCAGCAGCTTGACTAGCGGGGGGCCGAACACCGGGGAGCTGTTTTTT
-,-,TRBJ1-1,TRBV29-1,CSVLIAENTEAFF,TGCAGCGTTTTGATAGCAGAGAACACTGAAGCTTTCTTT
-,-,TRBJ1-2,TRBV6-4,CASSDLGGYGYTF,TGTGCCAGCAGTGATCTCGGGGGATACGGCTACACCTTC
-,-,TRBJ1-1,TRBV2,CASRIQGGGPEAFF,TGTGCCAGCAGGATACAGGGCGGCGGTCCTGAAGCTTTCTTT
-,-,TRBJ1-2,TRBV30,CAWRVGGRQSFGYTF,TGTGCCTGGAGAGTGGGCGGTAGACAGTCGTTTGGCTACACCTTC
TRBD1,-,TRBJ1-4,TRBV11-2,CASRRGQNNEKLFF,TGTGCCAGCAGGAGGGGACAGAATAATGAAAAACTGTTTTTT
TRBD2,-,TRBJ2-5,TRBV2,CASSAGVQETQYF,TGTGCCAGCAGCGCGGGGGTCCAAGAGACCCAGTACTTC
-,few,TRBJ2-1,TRBV7-2,CASSFGSSAGEQFF,TGTGCCAGCAGCTTTGGCTCTAGTGCCGGTGAGCAGTTCTTC
-,-,TRBJ2-1,TRBV14,CATNEGGTYNEQFF,TGTGCCACCAACGAGGGGGGGACTTACAATGAGCAGTTCTTC
-,-,TRBJ1-1,TRBV10-2,CASSEISNTEAFF,TGCGCCAGCAGTGAGATCTCCAACACTGAAGCTTTCTTT
TRBD1,-,TRBJ2-4,TRBV30,CAWSVLRDSVNIQYF,TGTGCCTGGAGTGTACTCCGGGACAGTGTAAACATTCAGTACTTC
TRBD2,few,TRBJ2-5,TRBV30,CAWSALAGAQETQYF,TGTGCCTGGAGCGCACTAGCGGGAGCGCAAGAGACCCAGTACTTC